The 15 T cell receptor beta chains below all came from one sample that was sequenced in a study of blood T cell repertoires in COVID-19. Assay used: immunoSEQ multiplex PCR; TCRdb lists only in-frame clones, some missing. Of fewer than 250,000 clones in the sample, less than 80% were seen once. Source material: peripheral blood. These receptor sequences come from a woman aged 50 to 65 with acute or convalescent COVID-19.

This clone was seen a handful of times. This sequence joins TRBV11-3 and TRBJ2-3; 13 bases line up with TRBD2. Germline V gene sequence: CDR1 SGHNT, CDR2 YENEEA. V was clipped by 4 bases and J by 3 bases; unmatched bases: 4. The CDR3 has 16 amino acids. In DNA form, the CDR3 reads TGTGCCAGCAGCTCCGGACTAGCGGGGGAAACAGATACGCAGTATTTT. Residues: CASSSGLAGETDTQYF.

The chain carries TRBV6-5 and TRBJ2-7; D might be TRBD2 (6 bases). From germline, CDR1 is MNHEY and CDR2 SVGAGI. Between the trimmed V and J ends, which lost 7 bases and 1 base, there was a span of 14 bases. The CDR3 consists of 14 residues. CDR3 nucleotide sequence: TGTGCCAGCAACAGAGGAGGGCAGTCCTACGAGCAGTACTTC. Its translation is CASNRGGQSYEQYF.

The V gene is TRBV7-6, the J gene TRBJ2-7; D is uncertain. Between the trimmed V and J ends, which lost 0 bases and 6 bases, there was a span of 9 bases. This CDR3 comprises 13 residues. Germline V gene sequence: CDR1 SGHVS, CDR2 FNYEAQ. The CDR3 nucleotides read TGTGCCAGCAGCTTAGCGGCCGTCACCGAGCAGTACTTC. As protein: CASSLAAVTEQYF. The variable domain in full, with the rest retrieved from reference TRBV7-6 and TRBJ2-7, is GAGVSQSPRYKVTKRGQDVALRCDPISGHVSLYWYRQALGQGPEFLTYFNYEAQQDKSGLPNDRFSAERPEGSISTLTIQRTEQRDSAMYRCASSLAAVTEQYFGPGTRLTVT.

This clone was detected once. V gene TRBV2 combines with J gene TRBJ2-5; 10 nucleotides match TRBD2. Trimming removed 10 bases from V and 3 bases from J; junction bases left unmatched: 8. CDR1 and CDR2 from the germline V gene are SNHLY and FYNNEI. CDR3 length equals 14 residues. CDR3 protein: CATPLGLAEETQYF. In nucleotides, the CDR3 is TGTGCCACCCCTCTAGGACTAGCGGAAGAGACCCAGTACTTC. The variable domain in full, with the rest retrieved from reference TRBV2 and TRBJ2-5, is EPEVTQTPSHQVTQMGQEVILRCVPISNHLYFYWYRQILGQKVEFLVSFYNNEISEKSEIFDDQFSVERPDGSNFTLKIRSTKLEDSAMYFCATPLGLAEETQYFGPGTRLLVL.

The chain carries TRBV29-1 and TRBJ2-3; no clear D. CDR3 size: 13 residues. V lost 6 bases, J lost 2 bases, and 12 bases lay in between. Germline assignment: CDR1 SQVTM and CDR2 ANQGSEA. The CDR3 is CSVPGENTDTQYF. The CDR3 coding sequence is TGCAGCGTACCGGGTGAAAACACAGATACGCAGTATTTT.

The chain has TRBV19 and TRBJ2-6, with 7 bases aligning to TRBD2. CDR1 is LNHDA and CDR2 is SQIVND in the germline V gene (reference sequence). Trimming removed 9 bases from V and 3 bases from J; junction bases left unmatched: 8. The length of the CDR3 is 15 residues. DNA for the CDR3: TGTGCCAGCCAGACGGGAGGTGGTGGGGCCAACGTCCTGACTTTC. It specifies CASQTGGGGANVLTF.

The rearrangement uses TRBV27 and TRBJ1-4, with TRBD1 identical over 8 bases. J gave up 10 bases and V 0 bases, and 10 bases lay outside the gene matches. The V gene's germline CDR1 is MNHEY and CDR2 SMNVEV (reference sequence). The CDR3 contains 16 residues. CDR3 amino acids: CASSLSAGGSYRKLFF. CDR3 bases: TGTGCCAGCAGTTTATCGGCAGGGGGCAGTTACCGAAAACTGTTTTTT. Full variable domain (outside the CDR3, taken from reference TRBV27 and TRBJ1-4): EAQVTQNPRYLITVTGKKLTVTCSQNMNHEYMSWYRQDPGLGLRQIYYSMNVEVTDKGDVPEGYKVSRKEKRNFPLILESPSPNQTSLYFCASSLSAGGSYRKLFFGSGTQLSVL.

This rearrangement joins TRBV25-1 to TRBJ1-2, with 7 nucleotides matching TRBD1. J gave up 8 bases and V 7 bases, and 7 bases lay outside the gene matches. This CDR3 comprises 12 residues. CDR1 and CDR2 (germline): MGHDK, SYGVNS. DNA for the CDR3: TGTGCCAGCACTGACAGGGCTTGGGGCTACACCTTC. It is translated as CASTDRAWGYTF.

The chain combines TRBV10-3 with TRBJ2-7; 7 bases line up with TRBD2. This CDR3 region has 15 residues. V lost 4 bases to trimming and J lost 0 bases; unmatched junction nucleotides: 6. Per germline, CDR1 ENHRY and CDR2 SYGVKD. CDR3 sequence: CAISVASGISYEQYF. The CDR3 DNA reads TGTGCCATCAGTGTAGCTAGCGGTATCTCCTACGAGCAGTACTTC.

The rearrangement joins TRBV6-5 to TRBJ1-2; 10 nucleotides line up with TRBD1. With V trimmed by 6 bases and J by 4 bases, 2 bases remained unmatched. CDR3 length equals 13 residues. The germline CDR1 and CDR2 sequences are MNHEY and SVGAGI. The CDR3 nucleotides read TGTGCCAGCAGGACAGGGGGCGGCTATGGCTACACCTTC. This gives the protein CASRTGGGYGYTF.

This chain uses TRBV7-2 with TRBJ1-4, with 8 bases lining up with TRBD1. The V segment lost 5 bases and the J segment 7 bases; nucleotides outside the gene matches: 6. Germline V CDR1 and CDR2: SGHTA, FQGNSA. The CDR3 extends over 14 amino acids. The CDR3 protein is CASSPRQGSEKLFF. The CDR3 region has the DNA TGTGCCAGCAGCCCCCGACAGGGGAGTGAAAAACTGTTTTTT.

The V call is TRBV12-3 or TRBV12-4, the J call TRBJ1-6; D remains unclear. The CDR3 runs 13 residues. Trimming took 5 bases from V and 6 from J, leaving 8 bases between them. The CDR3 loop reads CASSPQINSPLHF. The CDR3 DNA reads TGTGCCAGCAGTCCGCAGATTAATTCACCCCTCCACTTT.

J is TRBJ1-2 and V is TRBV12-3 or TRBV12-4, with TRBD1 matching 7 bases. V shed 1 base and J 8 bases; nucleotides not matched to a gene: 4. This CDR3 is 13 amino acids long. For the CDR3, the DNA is TGTGCCAGCAGTTTAGGACAGGGCGGCGGCTACACCTTC. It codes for CASSLGQGGGYTF.

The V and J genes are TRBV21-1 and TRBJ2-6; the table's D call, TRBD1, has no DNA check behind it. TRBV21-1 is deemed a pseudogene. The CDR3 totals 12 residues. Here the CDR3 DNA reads TGTGCCAGCATACGCACAGTTAACGTCCTGACTTTC. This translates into CASIRTVNVLTF.

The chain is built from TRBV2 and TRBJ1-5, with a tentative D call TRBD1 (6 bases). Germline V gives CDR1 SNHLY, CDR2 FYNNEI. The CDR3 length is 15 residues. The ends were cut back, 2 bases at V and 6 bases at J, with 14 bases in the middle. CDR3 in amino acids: CASSEIQGSPQPQHF. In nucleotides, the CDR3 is TGTGCCAGCAGTGAAATACAGGGAAGCCCTCAGCCCCAGCATTTT.